Sequencing of this T cell receptor beta chain was carried out in a study of molecular identifiers for immune sequencing clone quantification. As for the study in general: Five portions were made in replicates from RNA of approximately 22,000 or 94,000 naive CD8 cells, and four underwent sequencing.

Using its own MiXCR run on the PCR reads, TCRdb lists one record per CDR3 protein. The data show a few hundred thousand distinct CDR3 sequences, around 23% seen once. Material: naive CD8+ T cells from blood, with Jurkat cell RNA spiked in. Subset meaning: FACS-sorted CD8+CD4-CCR7+CD45RA+ naive T cells. This receptor was obtained from a human donor in good health. Some libraries in this study had Jurkat cell RNA spiked in.

CDR3 bases: TGTGCCAGCAGGGGCTTCGTTGTGGCTGAAGCTTTCTTT. Amino acid sequence: CASRGFVVAEAFF. V and J are TRBV6-6 and TRBJ1-1; no clear D gene. Germline V gene lookup returns CDR1 MNHNY and CDR2 SVGAGI (reference sequence). Trimming shortened V by 6 bases and J by 6 bases, and 14 bases separated the two germline ends. CDR3 size: 13 residues.